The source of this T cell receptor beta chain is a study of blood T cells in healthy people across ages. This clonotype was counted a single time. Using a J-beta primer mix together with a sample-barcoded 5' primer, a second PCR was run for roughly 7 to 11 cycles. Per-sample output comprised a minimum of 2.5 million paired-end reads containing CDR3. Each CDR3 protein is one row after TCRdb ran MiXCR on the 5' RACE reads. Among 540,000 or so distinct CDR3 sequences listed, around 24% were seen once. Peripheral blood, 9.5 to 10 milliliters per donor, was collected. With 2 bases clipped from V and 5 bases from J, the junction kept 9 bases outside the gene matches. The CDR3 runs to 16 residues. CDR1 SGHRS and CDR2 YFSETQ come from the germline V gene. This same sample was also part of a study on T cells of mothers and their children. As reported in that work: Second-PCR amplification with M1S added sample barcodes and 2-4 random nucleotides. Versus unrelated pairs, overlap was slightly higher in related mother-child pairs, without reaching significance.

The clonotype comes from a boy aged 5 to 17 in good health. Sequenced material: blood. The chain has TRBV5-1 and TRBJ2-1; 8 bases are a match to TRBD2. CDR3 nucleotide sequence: TGCGCCAGCAGCTTTTCGCAGGGACTAGGGCACAATGAGCAGTTCTTC. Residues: CASSFSQGLGHNEQFF.